A single sample is the source of the 5 T cell receptor beta chains below, sequenced in a study of cytomegalovirus exposure and HLA in healthy donors. A multiplex PCR was run with 60 Vbeta primers and 13 Jbeta primers. Measured with immunoSEQ multiplex PCR; TCRdb has only the in-frame clones, and not every one. The data contain approximately 140,000 clones, 70% to 90% of them singletons. Sequencing was performed on PBMCs. The receptors shown here come from a woman between 40 and 55 years old in good health and CMV-seronegative.

V usage is TRBV9 and J usage is TRBJ2-3; D not certain. Germline V gives CDR1 SGDLS, CDR2 YYNGEE. The CDR3 spans 13 residues. V lost 0 bases and J 3 bases, leaving 5 bases between the germline ends. The CDR3 sequence: CASSVVTTDTQYF. The CDR3 DNA is TGTGCCAGCAGCGTAGTAACAACAGATACGCAGTATTTT.

The rearrangement joins TRBV6-5 to TRBJ2-5, with TRBD2 as a possible D gene (5 bases). The CDR3 runs to 13 residues. Trimming removed 5 bases from V and 1 base from J, with 8 bases in between. Germline loops: CDR1 MNHEY, CDR2 SVGAGI. CDR3: CASSQRIQETQYF. CDR3 sequence (DNA): TGTGCCAGCAGTCAGCGGATCCAAGAGACCCAGTACTTC.

The chain joins TRBV21-1 to TRBJ2-4; TRBD2 is the table's D call and was not checked against the DNA. TRBV21-1 is a pseudogene segment. This CDR3 is built from 20 residues. The CDR3 coding sequence is TGTGCCAGCAGCAAAGGGTTTCTTTCTGGCCGGGAGGGGTCCAAAAACATTCAGTACTTC. It yields the protein CASSKGFLSGREGSKNIQYF.

The gene calls are TRBV5-4 and TRBJ1-4, with a tentative D call TRBD1 (6 bases). Germline CDR1 reads SGHNT; CDR2 reads YYREEE (reference sequence). V gave up 3 bases and J gave up 7 bases, with 16 bases separating them. The CDR3 extends over 15 amino acids. In nucleotides, the CDR3 is TGTGCCAGCAGCTCCCCAAACAGGGATGGTGAAAAACTGTTTTTT. This encodes CASSSPNRDGEKLFF.

The gene calls are TRBV4-1 and TRBJ1-2; TRBD1 might be the D (6 bases). Germline V gene sequence: CDR1 MGHRA, CDR2 YSYEKL. The V gene lost 2 bases and the J gene lost 1 base, with 11 bases spanning the gap. The CDR3 has 15 amino acids. The DNA of the CDR3 is TGCGCCAGCAGCCAATCTGGGACATATAACTATGGCTACACCTTC. Amino acids: CASSQSGTYNYGYTF.